These T cell receptor beta chains were read from a single sample in a study of blood T cell repertoires in COVID-19. The table came from immunoSEQ multiplex PCR; TCRdb's copy has only in-frame clones and leaves some out. The sample lists roughly 570,000 clones, approximately 91% occurring once. The sample consisted of peripheral blood. The receptors were gathered from a woman aged 45-65 years with COVID-19, enrolled during active disease. Each CDR3 is given with its conserved first and last residue. D genes are given only for firm matches. Part of the rows lack a size; the others show once, few, many or a class for expanded clones.

TGCGCCAGCAGCCAAGCCCCGTGGGAGATGAACACTGAAGCTTTCTTT	CASSQAPWEMNTEAFF	-	TRBV4-1	-	TRBJ1-1
TGTGCCTGGAGGACGACAGGGGAATCACCCCTCCACTTT	CAWRTTGESPLHF	TRBD1	TRBV30	once	TRBJ1-6
TGTGCCAGCAGTGAAGGCCCGGGACAGATCTATGAAAAACTGTTTTTT	CASSEGPGQIYEKLFF	TRBD1	TRBV6-1	-	TRBJ1-4
TGTGCCAGCAGCCCTGAGGGCGAACTGTTTTTT	CASSPEGELFF	-	TRBV7-5	-	TRBJ1-4
TGCGCCAGCAGTCCTGCGTCTAATGAAAAACTGTTTTTT	CASSPASNEKLFF	-	TRBV10-2	-	TRBJ1-4
TGTGCCAGCTCTAATACGGGCTATGGCTACACCTTC	CASSNTGYGYTF	-	TRBV19	-	TRBJ1-2
TGCGCCAGCAGCTTGTCACAGATATATGGCTACACCTTC	CASSLSQIYGYTF	-	TRBV5-1	-	TRBJ1-2
TGTGCCAGCAGCATCGCGGGACAGTCCTCTTACAATGAGCAGTTCTTC	CASSIAGQSSYNEQFF	-	TRBV11-3	once	TRBJ2-1
TGCGCCAGCAGCTATCCGGGACTAGCGGCCCCCAACGGAGAGACCCAGTACTTC	CASSYPGLAAPNGETQYF	TRBD2	TRBV4-1	-	TRBJ2-5
TGTGCCAGTAGTACCGCAGGGGCAACGTACGAGCAGTACTTC	CASSTAGATYEQYF	-	TRBV19	-	TRBJ2-7
TGTGCCAGTAGTATGGGACTAGCGGGAGCGAGCTCCTACGAGCAGTACTTC	CASSMGLAGASSYEQYF	TRBD2	TRBV19	-	TRBJ2-7
TGTGCCAGCAGTGAAGTCAGTGGGGGGGGCGACTACACTGAAGCTTTCTTT	CASSEVSGGGDYTEAFF	-	TRBV6-1	-	TRBJ1-1
TGTGCCAGCAGCTTAGGAGCCTTTAATTCACCCCTCCACTTT	CASSLGAFNSPLHF	-	TRBV7-2	-	TRBJ1-6
TGTGCCAGCAGCGTAGTGGCTAGCGGGGGTACAGATACGCAGTATTTT	CASSVVASGGTDTQYF	TRBD2	TRBV9	-	TRBJ2-3
TGTGCCAGCAGTGAGAGTTCAGGGGGCCCCTATGGCTACACCTTC	CASSESSGGPYGYTF	TRBD1	TRBV2	-	TRBJ1-2
TGTGCCAGCAGCCGCACAGGGGTCGAGACCCAGTACTTC	CASSRTGVETQYF	TRBD1	TRBV5-4	few	TRBJ2-5
TGTGCCAGCAGCCAAGTCGGAGGGTATCTGACTGAAGCTTTCTTT	CASSQVGGYLTEAFF	-	TRBV3-1/TRBV3-2	-	TRBJ1-1
TGCGCCAGCAGCTCGGGACTAGCGGGGGGGCCTGAGGGCACAGATACGCAGTATTTT	CASSSGLAGGPEGTDTQYF	TRBD2	TRBV5-1	-	TRBJ2-3
TGTGCCAGCCTGGAGGGGCTTAACTATGGCTACACCTTC	CASLEGLNYGYTF	-	TRBV6-5	-	TRBJ1-2
TGTGCCAGCAGTTACAGTGTAGGGGGAAGAAAAGAGACCCAGTACTTC	CASSYSVGGRKETQYF	-	TRBV6-5	-	TRBJ2-5
TGTGCCACCAGCAGAGATCGAGGGGGCGTCGGCAATCAGCCCCAGCATTTT	CATSRDRGGVGNQPQHF	TRBD1	TRBV15	-	TRBJ1-5
TGTGCCAGCAGTCCGCAGGGTCTGAACACTGAAGCTTTCTTT	CASSPQGLNTEAFF	-	TRBV27	-	TRBJ1-1
TGTGCCAGTATGAACAGGGAGGGCACTGAAGCTTTCTTT	CASMNREGTEAFF	-	TRBV19	-	TRBJ1-1
TGTGCCAGCAGCCTTGGGGGGTGGGACACTGAAGCTTTCTTT	CASSLGGWDTEAFF	-	TRBV2	few	TRBJ1-1
TGTGCCAGCAGCGACAGGGGGCAATCATCCTACGAGCAGTACTTC	CASSDRGQSSYEQYF	TRBD1	TRBV3-1/TRBV3-2	-	TRBJ2-7
TGTGCCAGCAGCCAAGATTATGGGACAGGGGGAGAAGCTTTCTTT	CASSQDYGTGGEAFF	TRBD1	TRBV14	few	TRBJ1-1
TGTGCCTGGAGTCAAACAGGGTCTGGAAACACCATATATTTT	CAWSQTGSGNTIYF	-	TRBV30	-	TRBJ1-3
TGTGCCAGCAGTTTCAGGGCTACCGGGGAGCTGTTTTTT	CASSFRATGELFF	-	TRBV27	-	TRBJ2-2
TGTGCCAGCAAGCAGGGGTTATCCTACGAGCAGTACTTC	CASKQGLSYEQYF	-	TRBV6-5	-	TRBJ2-7
TGTGCCAGCAGCTTGCGGGCAGTCAGGGGTGAAAAACTGTTTTTT	CASSLRAVRGEKLFF	-	TRBV5-6	-	TRBJ1-4
TGTGCCAGTACCCCGGGACAGGGATCTCTTCAAGCTTTCTTT	CASTPGQGSLQAFF	TRBD1	TRBV19	-	TRBJ1-1
TGTGCCAGCAGCCCAGGGCCAGGGGCTGGAAACACCATATATTTT	CASSPGPGAGNTIYF	-	TRBV6-5	-	TRBJ1-3
TGTGCCAGCAGCCAAGGAGCAGGGAGGGGGACTGAAGCTTTCTTT	CASSQGAGRGTEAFF	-	TRBV11-1	-	TRBJ1-1